This T cell receptor beta chain was observed in a study of cytomegalovirus exposure and HLA in healthy donors listed by TCRdb under 2017. Broadly, across the study: According to a later analysis, one platform produced both the 100 to 150 validation repertoires and the 730 or so repertoires of the first cohort. The study aimed to test whether cataloging public T cell receptors could reveal signatures of past pathogen exposure. Besides the first cohort of roughly 700 subjects, a separate validation cohort made up of around 120 different subjects was used. To predict cytomegalovirus infection status, the study brought together high-throughput TCR immunosequencing, statistical association of individual TCRs with disease status, and machine learning.

The donors were included in the validation cohort of 120 subjects, a group kept apart from the roughly 690-subject first cohort. The germline V gene sets CDR1 to MGHRA and CDR2 to YSYEKL. The junction shows trimming of 6 bases on V and 2 bases on J, plus 4 bases between the germline ends. The CDR3 spans 12 residues, from the cysteine through the phenylalanine. Kept here is only the CDR3 DNA, which spans 36 bases and is read in frame from base 1. Comment on this clone: Its antigen remains undetermined. No base quality values were provided; no much bigger clone lies one nucleotide off.

Libraries were built with the immunoSEQ multiplex PCR assay. As for the original processing: To diagnose cytomegalovirus status from the catalog of TCR beta chain sequences, a statistical classification framework was built. Sourced from immuneACCESS, this table was stored by TCRdb with only in-frame sequences that have V and J called. A share of the clones is absent; for the studies checked, an unresolved V gene accounts for under half, and the remainder has no known explanation. V, J and clone size derive from that table, while D and trimming were established from the DNA sequence. Within this sample are a few hundred thousand clones, with about 90% of them counted one time only. The ten most abundant clones make up approximately 3.1% of the sample. Here is what the overall study found, with its caveats: It was suggested by the authors that the approach could potentially be generalized to other disease states and immunological phenotypes. In both the original and validation cohorts, the classifier was reported to diagnose cytomegalovirus status with high specificity and sensitivity. Across donors, most TCR sequences were observed very rarely, whereas some public TCRs were present in many individuals. In vitro tests confirmed that a few of the cytomegalovirus-associated TCR beta chains recognize cytomegalovirus antigens. A total of fewer than 200 TCR beta chains were listed by the study as associated with cytomegalovirus. A later analysis lacked HLA typing for the validation cohort, so it scored co-occurrence in that cohort across all 120 repertoires. Subsequent analysis determined that TCRs grouped into clusters in the first cohort also showed a tendency toward co-occurrence across the 120 or so validation repertoires, and roughly 95% of cluster scores exceeded 0.

Recombination joined TRBV4-1 with TRBJ2-2, with an unclear D gene assignment. The sequence was collected from a woman in her thirties in good health and CMV-seronegative. Sequences were obtained from PBMCs. The DNA sequence is TGCGCCAGCAGTATAAACACCGGGGAGCTGTTTTTT. Its translation is CASSINTGELFF.